This TCR beta chain was obtained from a study of T cells in tuberculosis. The wider study: Within 7 days of starting treatment, or before, PBMC were stored.

Time point reported: new active TB diagnosis, blood taken before or within 7 days of starting treatment. Included patients were adults of at least 18, HIV-seronegative, South African. Whole-study results and caveats: Active tuberculosis cases were adults; controls were adolescents. The TCR-beta difference was not significant; alpha differences partly reflected length.

Method: immunoSEQ multiplex PCR; TCRdb's copy keeps in-frame clones and lacks some. The table lists about 34,000 clones, approximately 94% of them singletons, with more than 9.5% in the top ten. A note on this clone: No antigen is known for it.

The CDR3 is 15 amino acids. CDR1 and CDR2 from the germline V gene are SGHRS and YFSETQ. Between the trimmed V and J ends, which lost 4 bases and 5 bases, there was a span of 18 bases. The clonotype originates from an adult with tuberculosis. Sequences were derived from PBMCs, sampled at tuberculosis diagnosis. The chain joins TRBV5-1 to TRBJ1-1, with a weak D call TRBD1 (5 bases). CDR3 sequence: CASSIRASGETEAFF. The CDR3 coding sequence is TGCGCCAGCAGCATCCGGGCCTCGGGGGAGACTGAAGCTTTCTTT.